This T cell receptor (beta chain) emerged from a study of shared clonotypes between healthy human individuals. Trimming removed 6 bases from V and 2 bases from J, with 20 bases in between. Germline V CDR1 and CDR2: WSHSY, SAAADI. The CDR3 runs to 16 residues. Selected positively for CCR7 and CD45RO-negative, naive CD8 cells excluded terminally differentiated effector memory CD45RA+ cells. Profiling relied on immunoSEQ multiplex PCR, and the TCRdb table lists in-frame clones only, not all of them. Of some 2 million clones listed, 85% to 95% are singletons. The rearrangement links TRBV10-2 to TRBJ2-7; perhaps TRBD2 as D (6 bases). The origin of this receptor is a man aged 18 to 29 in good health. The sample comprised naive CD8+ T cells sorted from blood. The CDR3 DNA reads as TGCGCCAGCAGGTCATCGAAGGAGGGCCGAACCTACGAGCAGTACTTC. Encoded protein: CASRSSKEGRTYEQYF.